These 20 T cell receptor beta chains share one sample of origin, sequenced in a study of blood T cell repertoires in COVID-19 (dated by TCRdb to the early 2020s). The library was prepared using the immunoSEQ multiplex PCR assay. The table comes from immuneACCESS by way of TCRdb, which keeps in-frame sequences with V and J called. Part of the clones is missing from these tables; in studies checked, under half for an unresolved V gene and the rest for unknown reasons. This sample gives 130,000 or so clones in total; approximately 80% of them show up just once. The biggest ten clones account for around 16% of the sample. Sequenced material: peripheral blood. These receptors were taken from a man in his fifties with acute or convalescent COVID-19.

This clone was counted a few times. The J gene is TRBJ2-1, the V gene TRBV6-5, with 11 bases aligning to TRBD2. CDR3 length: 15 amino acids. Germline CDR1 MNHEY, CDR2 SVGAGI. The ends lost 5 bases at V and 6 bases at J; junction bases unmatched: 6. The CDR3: CASSMTSGEGNEQFF. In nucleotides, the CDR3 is TGTGCCAGCAGTATGACTAGCGGGGAAGGCAATGAGCAGTTCTTC.

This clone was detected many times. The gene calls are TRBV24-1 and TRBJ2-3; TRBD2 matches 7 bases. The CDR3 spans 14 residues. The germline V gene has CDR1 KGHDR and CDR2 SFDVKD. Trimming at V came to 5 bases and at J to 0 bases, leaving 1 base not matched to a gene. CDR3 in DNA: TGTGCCACCAGTGTCGGGGGGAGCACAGATACGCAGTATTTT. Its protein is CATSVGGSTDTQYF.

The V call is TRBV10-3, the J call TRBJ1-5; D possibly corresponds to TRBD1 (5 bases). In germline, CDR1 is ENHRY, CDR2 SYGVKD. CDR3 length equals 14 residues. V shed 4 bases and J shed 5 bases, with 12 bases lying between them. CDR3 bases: TGTGCCATCAGTGGCCCGGGGGGGGATCAGCCCCAGCATTTT. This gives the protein CAISGPGGDQPQHF.

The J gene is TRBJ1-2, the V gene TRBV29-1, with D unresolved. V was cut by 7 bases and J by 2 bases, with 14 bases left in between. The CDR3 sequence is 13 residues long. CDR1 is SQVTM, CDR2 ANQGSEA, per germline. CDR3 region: CSAETAVNYGYTF. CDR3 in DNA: TGCAGCGCCGAAACCGCAGTCAACTATGGCTACACCTTC.

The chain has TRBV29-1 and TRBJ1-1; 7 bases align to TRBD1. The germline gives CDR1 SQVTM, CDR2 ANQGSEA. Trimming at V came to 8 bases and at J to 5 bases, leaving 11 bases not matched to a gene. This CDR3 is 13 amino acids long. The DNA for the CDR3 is TGCAGCATAACTACAGGGGTGGGAACTGAAGCTTTCTTT. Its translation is CSITTGVGTEAFF.

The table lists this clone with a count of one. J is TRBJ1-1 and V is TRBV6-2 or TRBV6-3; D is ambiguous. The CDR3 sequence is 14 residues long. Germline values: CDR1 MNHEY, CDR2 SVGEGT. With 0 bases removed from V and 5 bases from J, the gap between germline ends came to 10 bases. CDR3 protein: CASSYSTGLTEAFF. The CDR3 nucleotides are TGTGCCAGCAGTTACTCGACCGGACTGACTGAAGCTTTCTTT.

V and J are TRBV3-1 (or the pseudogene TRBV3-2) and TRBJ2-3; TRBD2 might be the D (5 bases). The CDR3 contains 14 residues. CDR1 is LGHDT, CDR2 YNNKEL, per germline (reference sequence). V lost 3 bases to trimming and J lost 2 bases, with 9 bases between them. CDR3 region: CASSHPGFTDTQYF. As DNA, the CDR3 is TGTGCCAGCAGCCACCCGGGGTTCACAGATACGCAGTATTTT.

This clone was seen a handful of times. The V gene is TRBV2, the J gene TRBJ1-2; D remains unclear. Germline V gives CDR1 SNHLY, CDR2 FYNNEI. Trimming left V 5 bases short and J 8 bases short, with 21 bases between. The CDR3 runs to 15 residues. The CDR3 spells CASSPTTPRRGGYTF. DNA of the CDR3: TGTGCCAGCAGTCCAACGACCCCTAGAAGAGGCGGCTACACCTTC.

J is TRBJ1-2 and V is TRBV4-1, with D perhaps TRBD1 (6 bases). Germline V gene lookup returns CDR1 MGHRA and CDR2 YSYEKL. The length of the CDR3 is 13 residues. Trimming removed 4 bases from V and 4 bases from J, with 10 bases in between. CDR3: CASSLTDSYGYTF. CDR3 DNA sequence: TGCGCCAGCAGCCTAACGGACAGCTATGGCTACACCTTC.

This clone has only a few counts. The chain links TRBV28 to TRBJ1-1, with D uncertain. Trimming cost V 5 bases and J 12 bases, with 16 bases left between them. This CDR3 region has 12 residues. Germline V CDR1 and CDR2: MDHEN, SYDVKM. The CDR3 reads CASSPIEMIPFF. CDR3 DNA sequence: TGTGCCAGCAGTCCGATTGAGATGATTCCTTTCTTT.

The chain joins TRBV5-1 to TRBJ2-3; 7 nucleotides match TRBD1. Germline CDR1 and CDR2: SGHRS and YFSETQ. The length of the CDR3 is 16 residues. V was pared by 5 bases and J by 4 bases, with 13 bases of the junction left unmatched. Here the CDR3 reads CASRRRSVQGADTQYF. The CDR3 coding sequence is TGCGCCAGCAGGCGGAGGTCGGTTCAGGGGGCAGATACGCAGTATTTT.

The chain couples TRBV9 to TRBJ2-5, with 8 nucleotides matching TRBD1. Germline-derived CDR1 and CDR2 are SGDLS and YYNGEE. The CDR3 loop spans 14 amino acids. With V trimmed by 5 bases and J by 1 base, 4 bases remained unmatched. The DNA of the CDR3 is TGTGCCAGCAGTTACGACAGGGGCCAAGAGACCCAGTACTTC. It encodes CASSYDRGQETQYF.

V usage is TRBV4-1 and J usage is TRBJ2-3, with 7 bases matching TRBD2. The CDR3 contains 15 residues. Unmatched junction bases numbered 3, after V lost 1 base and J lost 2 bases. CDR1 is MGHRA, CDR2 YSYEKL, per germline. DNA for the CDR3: TGCGCCAGCAGCCAAGTGGGGGGGTACACAGATACGCAGTATTTT. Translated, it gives CASSQVGGYTDTQYF.

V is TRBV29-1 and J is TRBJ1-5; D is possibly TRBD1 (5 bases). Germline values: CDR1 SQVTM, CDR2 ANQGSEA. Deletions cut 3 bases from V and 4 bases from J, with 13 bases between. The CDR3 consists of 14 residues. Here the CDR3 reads CSVEPQDLNQPQHF. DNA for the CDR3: TGCAGCGTTGAGCCACAGGACCTTAATCAGCCCCAGCATTTT.

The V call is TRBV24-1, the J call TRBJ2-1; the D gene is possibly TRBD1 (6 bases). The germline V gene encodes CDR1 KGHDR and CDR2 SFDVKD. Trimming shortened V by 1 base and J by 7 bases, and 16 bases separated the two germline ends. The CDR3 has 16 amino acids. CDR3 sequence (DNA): TGTGCCACCAGTGATTTTGGGCAGGGTAGGGGGAATGAGCAGTTCTTC. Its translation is CATSDFGQGRGNEQFF.

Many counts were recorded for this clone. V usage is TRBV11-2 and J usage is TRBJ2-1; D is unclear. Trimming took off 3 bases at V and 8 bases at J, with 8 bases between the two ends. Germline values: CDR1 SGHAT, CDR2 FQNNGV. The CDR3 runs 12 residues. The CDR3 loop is CASSFDEDEQFF. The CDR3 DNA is TGTGCCAGCAGCTTTGACGAGGATGAGCAGTTCTTC.

The CDR3 region is CASSSWDREAEKLFF. The DNA of the CDR3 is TGTGCCAGTAGTTCGTGGGACAGGGAGGCTGAAAAACTGTTTTTT. The chain employs TRBV19 and TRBJ1-4; 9 positions agree with TRBD1. The trim removed 5 bases at V and 7 bases at J, leaving 8 bases unmatched. This CDR3 is 15 amino acids long. Germline loops: CDR1 LNHDA, CDR2 SQIVND (reference sequence). The variable domain in full, completed from reference TRBV19 and TRBJ1-4, reads DGGITQSPKYLFRKEGQNVTLSCEQNLNHDAMYWYRQDPGQGLRLIYYSQIVNDFQKGDIAEGYSVSREKKESFPLTVTSAQKNPTAFYLCASSSWDREAEKLFFGSGTQLSVL.

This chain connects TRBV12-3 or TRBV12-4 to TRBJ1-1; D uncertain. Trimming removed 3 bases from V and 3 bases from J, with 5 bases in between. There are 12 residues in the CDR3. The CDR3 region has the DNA TGTGCCAGCAGTTTGGAGCACACTGAAGCTTTCTTT. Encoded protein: CASSLEHTEAFF.

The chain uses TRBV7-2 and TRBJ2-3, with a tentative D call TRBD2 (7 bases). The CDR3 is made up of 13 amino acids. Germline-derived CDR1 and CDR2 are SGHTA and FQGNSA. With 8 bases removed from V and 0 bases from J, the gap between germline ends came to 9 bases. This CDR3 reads CASGRGSTDTQYF. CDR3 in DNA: TGTGCCAGCGGGAGGGGGAGCACAGATACGCAGTATTTT.

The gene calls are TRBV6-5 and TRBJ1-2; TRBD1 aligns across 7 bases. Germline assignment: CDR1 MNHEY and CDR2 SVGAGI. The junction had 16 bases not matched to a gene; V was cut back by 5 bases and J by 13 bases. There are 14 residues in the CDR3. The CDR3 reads CASSRDSSTIRGTF. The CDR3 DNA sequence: TGTGCCAGCAGTCGGGACAGCTCTACTATCCGGGGCACCTTC.